The clone carrying this T cell receptor (beta chain) has a count of ten or more. The CDR3 extends over 15 amino acids. The V gene's germline CDR1 is MGHRA and CDR2 YSYEKL. V lost 1 base and J 2 bases, leaving 11 bases between the germline ends. Libraries were prepared by immunoSEQ multiplex PCR; TCRdb keeps only in-frame clonotypes and omits some of them. Altogether 25,000 to 35,000 clones were found in the sample, and no singletons occur. The sample is drawn from a study of T cells after posttransplantation cyclophosphamide. Peripheral blood was collected from the related graft donor on the marrow donation day.

This TCR derives from a woman aged 60 to 75 in good health, CMV-negative, and a related stem cell transplant donor. Input material: PBMCs. The V call is TRBV4-1, the J call TRBJ1-1; D not resolved. The CDR3 protein is CASSQVSDGNTEAFF. DNA for the CDR3: TGCGCCAGCAGCCAAGTCAGCGACGGAAACACTGAAGCTTTCTTT.